These 18 T cell receptor beta chains originate from one sample sequenced in a study of breast tumors, draining lymph nodes, adjacent tissues (TCRdb year 2016). The method behind the library was multiplex PCR. Sequencing instrument: Illumina HiSeq 2000. The raw public data were reprocessed by TCRdb itself: fastp quality trimming at Q25, MiXCR clonotype calling, in-frame beta chains only. Every CDR3 protein is listed once, alongside the most common genes and DNA of its rows. Here the sample has 12,000 to 15,000 distinct CDR3 sequences; 55% occur a single time. 30% to 35% of the sample goes to the ten largest clones. What was sequenced was tumor-adjacent breast tissue. Source of these receptors: a female donor with breast cancer. Some clones in this sample may be carry-over from other donors' samples.

The chain recombines TRBV5-8 with TRBJ1-4; D ambiguous. CDR3 length equals 13 residues. Trimming shortened V by 4 bases and J by 8 bases, and 12 bases separated the two germline ends. Germline CDR1 and CDR2: SGHTS and YDEGEE. Here the CDR3 reads CASSSPGAEKLFF. CDR3 nucleotide sequence: TGTGCCAGCAGCAGCCCGGGTGCGGAAAAACTGTTTTTT.

Remarks on this clonotype: The conserved final phenylalanine or tryptophan is absent from the CDR3, which likely points to a read error. No DNA is shown, since the ends of the CDR3 on it are uncertain; the CDR3 is the one TCRdb lists. The rearrangement uses TRBV7-2 and TRBJ2-1; the table's TRBD2 call for D was not verified on the DNA. The germline V gene has CDR1 SGHTA and CDR2 FQGNSA. The CDR3 is 15 amino acids in total, end residues counted. The CDR3 sequence: CASSLTSGIHNEQLS.

This clonotype occurred once. The chain links TRBV6-5 to TRBJ1-6; TRBD1 matches 12 bases. The CDR3 contains 15 residues. The trim removed 6 bases at V and 6 bases at J, leaving 3 bases unmatched. Germline lookup yields CDR1 MNHEY and CDR2 SVGAGI. The CDR3 loop reads CASRKGQGANSPLHF. For the CDR3, the DNA is TGTGCCAGCAGGAAGGGACAGGGGGCTAATTCACCCCTCCACTTT.

This clonotype is classed as medium-sized. The chain links TRBV6-6 to TRBJ1-5, with D possibly matching TRBD1 (5 bases). The CDR3 is made up of 13 amino acids. The V end lost 6 bases, the J end lost 7 bases, and 13 bases lay between the germline ends. Germline loops: CDR1 MNHNY, CDR2 SVGAGI (reference sequence). In DNA form, the CDR3 reads TGTGCCAGCAGGCGTCGCGGGGGGCAGCCCCAGCATTTT. Amino acid sequence: CASRRRGGQPQHF.

V is TRBV12-3 or TRBV12-4 and J is TRBJ1-6; 7 bases align to TRBD1. The CDR3 length is 14 residues. Trimming at V came to 7 bases and at J to 9 bases, leaving 9 bases not matched to a gene. CDR3 nucleotide sequence: TGTGCCAGCAACCTACAGGGGAAGGGTTCACCCCTCCACTTT. This translates into CASNLQGKGSPLHF.

This clonotype was seen repeatedly, ten times or more. The chain carries TRBV3-1 and TRBJ1-3; D may be TRBD1 (5 bases). Trimming took 3 bases from V and 2 from J, leaving 8 bases between them. CDR1 LGHDT and CDR2 YNNKEL come from the germline V gene (reference sequence). The length of the CDR3 is 14 residues. The CDR3 protein is CASSHRQTGNTIYF. Written as DNA, the CDR3 is TGTGCCAGCAGCCACAGACAGACTGGAAACACCATATATTTT.

The rearrangement links TRBV5-1 to TRBJ2-3, with 8 nucleotides matching TRBD1. Germline V lookup: CDR1 SGHRS, CDR2 YFSETQ. The CDR3 loop spans 16 amino acids. With 5 bases clipped from V and 3 bases from J, the junction kept 11 bases outside the gene matches. The chain's CDR3 is CASSFSPGGGTDTQYF. CDR3 in DNA: TGCGCCAGCAGTTTTTCCCCAGGGGGCGGGACAGATACGCAGTATTTT.

As for this clonotype: The junction departs from germline at one end; a sequencing error may be responsible. The chain has TRBV3-1 and TRBJ2-1; TRBD2 matches 10 bases. The germline gives CDR1 LGHDT, CDR2 YNNKEL (reference sequence). The CDR3 loop spans 12 amino acids. CDR3 protein: CAGSQAGTSAFF. CDR3 nucleotide sequence: TGCGCCGGCAGCCAAGCCGGGACTAGCGCTTTCTTC.

This clonotype was seen a single time. This chain uses TRBV29-1 with TRBJ1-2; D is undetermined. The V gene lost 0 bases and the J gene lost 4 bases, with 3 bases spanning the gap. Per germline, CDR1 SQVTM and CDR2 ANQGSEA. This CDR3 is built from 11 residues. The CDR3 DNA reads TGCAGCGTTGAAGAAGGCTATGGCTACACCTTC. Its translation is CSVEEGYGYTF.

In its sample, this clonotype is medium-sized. J is TRBJ2-1 and V is TRBV6-5, with 9 positions matching TRBD2. Germline CDR1 is MNHEY and CDR2 is SVGAGI. After removal of 5 bases from V and 4 bases from J, the junction contained 12 bases not matched to a gene. The CDR3 consists of 17 residues. The chain's CDR3 is CASSHTPSSGTYNEQFF. The CDR3 region has the DNA TGTGCCAGCAGTCACACCCCTTCTAGCGGGACATACAATGAGCAGTTCTTC.

The chain employs TRBV25-1 and TRBJ2-7, with D possibly TRBD1 on 5 matching bases. The CDR3 runs to 14 residues. CDR1 is MGHDK and CDR2 is SYGVNS in the germline V gene. V was shortened by 6 bases and J by 6 bases, with 18 bases between the two germline ends. CDR3 amino acids: CASRDRTPLGEQYF. The CDR3 nucleotides are TGTGCCAGCAGAGATCGGACACCGCTGGGCGAGCAGTACTTC.

Many counts were recorded for this clonotype. The chain carries TRBV12-5 and TRBJ2-1; D might be TRBD2 (6 bases). CDR3 length equals 16 residues. Germline CDR1 is LGHNT and CDR2 is FRNRAP. V was trimmed by 5 bases and J by 5 bases, leaving 19 bases between them. The CDR3 sequence: CASGVSTSHTHNEQFF. CDR3 in DNA: TGTGCTAGTGGTGTATCGACTAGTCACACTCACAATGAGCAGTTCTTC.

This sequence joins TRBV2 and TRBJ2-7, with 12 bases lining up with TRBD2. After removal of 5 bases from V and 5 bases from J, the junction contained 10 bases not matched to a gene. This CDR3 is built from 16 residues. Looked up from germline, CDR1 is SNHLY and CDR2 is FYNNEI. The CDR3 protein is CASSQEASGGANEQYF. CDR3 coding DNA: TGTGCCAGCAGTCAAGAGGCTAGCGGGGGGGCCAACGAGCAGTACTTC.

V is TRBV5-6 and J is TRBJ2-7; D may be TRBD2 (6 bases). This CDR3 has 12 amino acids. Germline assignment: CDR1 SGHDT and CDR2 YYEEEE. The ends were cut back, 4 bases at V and 4 bases at J, with 9 bases in the middle. CDR3 nucleotides: TGTGCCAGCAGCGCAGCGGGTTACGAGCAGTACTTC. Translation: CASSAAGYEQYF. Drawing the rest from reference TRBV5-6 and TRBJ2-7, the complete variable domain is DAGVTQSPTHLIKTRGQQVTLRCSPKSGHDTVSWYQQALGQGPQFIFQYYEEEERQRGNFPDRFSGHQFPNYSSELNVNALLLGDSALYLCASSAAGYEQYFGPGTRLTVT.

The count of this clonotype is one. The V call is TRBV7-8, the J call TRBJ2-5, with D possibly matching TRBD2 (5 bases). V lost 1 base, J lost 9 bases, and 15 bases lay in between. CDR3 length: 14 amino acids. CDR1 SGHVS and CDR2 FQNEAQ come from the germline V gene. The CDR3 loop reads CASSLEASNQPQYF. The CDR3 DNA follows: TGTGCCAGCAGCTTAGAGGCTAGCAATCAGCCCCAGTACTTC.

The gene calls are TRBV6-5 and TRBJ1-2, with 7 positions matching TRBD1. This CDR3 has 15 amino acids. Germline assignment: CDR1 MNHEY and CDR2 SVGAGI. V shed 6 bases, J shed 2 bases, and the junction held 9 bases outside the gene matches. The DNA of the CDR3 is TGTGCCAGCAGCCAGGGGGGGGCCCTAAACTATGGCTACACCTTC. It codes for CASSQGGALNYGYTF.

The rearrangement links TRBV28 to TRBJ1-2; TRBD1 matches at 7 bases. The V gene's germline CDR1 is MDHEN and CDR2 SYDVKM. The CDR3 runs 16 residues. V was clipped by 5 bases and J by 9 bases; unmatched bases: 18. The CDR3 DNA reads TGTGCCAGCAGTACGGGGAATTTTTTACAGGGGACTTGCTACACCTTC. Encoded protein: CASSTGNFLQGTCYTF.

A note on this clonotype: One end of the junction varies from germline; a read error may be responsible. The CDR3: CASSQEVAGTYEPEQYF. CDR3 bases: TGCGCCAGCAGCCAAGAGGTAGCGGGGACCTACGAGCCCGAGCAGTACTTC. This chain uses TRBV7-3 with TRBJ2-7; TRBD2 matches at 8 bases. The CDR3 covers 17 residues. Germline V gene lookup returns CDR1 SGHTA and CDR2 FQGTGA.